This T cell receptor beta chain was observed in a study of T cells in localized non-small cell lung cancer. Details on this clone: Its target is unknown.

CDR3 length: 15 residues. Germline values: CDR1 MNHEY, CDR2 SMNVEV (reference sequence). J gave up 3 bases and V 3 bases, and 5 bases lay outside the gene matches. The data were produced by immunoSEQ multiplex PCR, yet TCRdb's version contains in-frame clones alone and is incomplete. The sample holds about 21,000 clones; approximately 84% are singletons and the top ten take about 2.2%. Findings and limits, study-wide: Turning up in adjacent lung were a median about 56 of the top 100 tumor clones. The greatest T cell clonality was found in uninvolved adjacent lung (higher than in tumor). There was an association of higher blood T cell density with longer overall survival.

The chain is built from TRBV27 and TRBJ2-3, with 8 bases that match TRBD1. The sample consisted of peripheral blood, taken before any cancer treatment. This clonotype was sampled from a man between 35 and 75 years old with stage I lung adenocarcinoma. The CDR3 region is CASSLPGGVTDTQYF. Here the CDR3 DNA reads TGTGCCAGCAGTTTGCCAGGGGGCGTTACAGATACGCAGTATTTT.